Listed below are T cell receptor beta chains from one sample, sequenced in a study of circulating CD8 cells and anti-PD-1 response in melanoma. One entry per CDR3 protein results from TCRdb running MiXCR on the reads. The data contain under 550 distinct CDR3 sequences, 6% to 8% of them singletons. Sequencing was performed on CD8+ T cells from PBMCs, taken at baseline or after one month of anti-PD-1 therapy (not recorded which). These receptor sequences come from a human donor with melanoma. Both conserved end residues are part of each CDR3. D genes are given only for firm matches.

V gene	D gene	J gene	CDR3 protein
TRBV4-2	.	TRBJ2-5	CASSQERETQYF
TRBV27	TRBD2	TRBJ2-7	CAGGLSGGLYEQYF
TRBV20-1	.	TRBJ2-7	CSARLVENEQYF
TRBV11-2	.	TRBJ2-7	CASSLGQLYEQYF
TRBV28	.	TRBJ2-7	CASSLSQGGYEQYF
TRBV19	.	TRBJ2-7	CASSPSRNYEQYF
TRBV28	.	TRBJ1-1	CASSSGSRPTEAYF
TRBV24-1	.	TRBJ2-1	CATSEEGQHVNEQFF
TRBV4-3	.	TRBJ2-7	CASSQDKVDEQYF
TRBV20-1	.	TRBJ2-1	CSARDGGGLNEQLF
TRBV2	.	TRBJ2-7	CASIPGRKGEQYF
TRBV5-6	.	TRBJ2-1	CASSLDRGATYNEQFF
TRBV7-2	TRBD2	TRBJ2-3	CASSLVSGLTDTQYF
TRBV14	.	TRBJ2-1	CASSRRGANEQFF
TRBV5-5	TRBD1	TRBJ2-2	CASSTFWTGGYNGELFF
TRBV29-1	.	TRBJ1-1	CSVDSWVLGTEAFF
TRBV2	TRBD2	TRBJ2-1	CASSGTSGGNEQFF
TRBV12-3/TRBV12-4	.	TRBJ2-5	CASSFGSGTQYF
TRBV7-9	.	TRBJ2-7	CASSHGPGFEQYF
TRBV19	.	TRBJ2-7	CATTDSYEQYF
TRBV7-2	.	TRBJ2-7	CASSLELTGWVEQYF
TRBV9	.	TRBJ1-3	CASSVGDSGNTIYF
TRBV2	.	TRBJ2-3	CASSESMRDTQYF
TRBV21-1	.	TRBJ2-7	CASSSEGRISYEQYF
TRBV29-1	.	TRBJ1-3	CSETDGRYRNTIYF
TRBV20-1	TRBD1	TRBJ2-2	CSVRGQGDTGELFF
TRBV27	.	TRBJ2-3	CASSLPPGPQRDTQYF
TRBV19	.	TRBJ1-2	CASRGARLDGYTF
TRBV3-1	TRBD2	TRBJ2-1	CASSLTSGGLGEQFF
TRBV27	.	TRBJ2-2	CASSPLWGANTGELFF
TRBV7-2	.	TRBJ1-1	CASSFWATEAFF
TRBV28	TRBD1	TRBJ2-7	CASSPQGRGQGADEQYF
TRBV27	TRBD2	TRBJ2-3	CASSPGGGPSTDTQYF
TRBV4-2	TRBD1	TRBJ2-2	CASSQGFTGEHGELFF
TRBV2	.	TRBJ1-5	CASRKPGFAQPQHF
TRBV7-3	TRBD2	TRBJ2-1	CASSPAGGFLDEQFF
TRBV29-1	.	TRBJ1-1	CSVEVENTEAFF
TRBV3-1	TRBD2	TRBJ2-7	CASSPSGGLGYEQYF
TRBV27	.	TRBJ2-5	CASSLGGGKTQYF
TRBV28	TRBD2	TRBJ2-7	CASSLSGGGYEQYF
TRBV19	TRBD2	TRBJ2-1	CASSLTSGDYNEQFF
TRBV19	.	TRBJ2-2	CASKTGVGGLFF
TRBV7-3	TRBD1	TRBJ2-1	CASSLTLGTGPYNEQFF
TRBV4-1	.	TRBJ2-2	CASSPRTEGTGELFF
TRBV19	.	TRBJ1-5	CASSLNSNQPQHF
TRBV27	TRBD2	TRBJ2-4	CASRLAGGRNIQYF
TRBV28	.	TRBJ1-5	CATVGGQHQPQRF
TRBV4-2	.	TRBJ1-5	CASSQEHRLNQPQHF
TRBV28	.	TRBJ2-3	CASSFLQGTDTQYF